This passage covers 3 T cell receptor beta chains from one sample sequenced in a study of patients and donors after allogeneic stem cell transplantation. TCRdb processed the RT-PCR reads anew with MiXCR; each CDR3 protein has one entry. The sample lists roughly 960,000 distinct CDR3 sequences; roughly 18% were seen once. Sequenced input: blood, either unsorted or a sorted T cell fraction (not recorded which). The receptors here all came from a human donor who was either an allogeneic HSCT recipient or a stem cell or donor lymphocyte infusion donor (not recorded which). It is not recorded whose cells these are; they may come from a transplant donor.

The sample holds a few counts of this clonotype. This chain uses TRBV20-1 with TRBJ1-1, with D possibly TRBD1 on 5 matching bases. Per the germline V gene, CDR1 is DFQATT and CDR2 is SNEGSKA (reference sequence). The V end lost 5 bases, the J end lost 11 bases, and 12 bases lay between the germline ends. The CDR3 contains 10 residues. CDR3 sequence reads: CSAGGPRAFF. CDR3 bases: TGCAGTGCTGGGGGACCGAGGGCTTTCTTT.

V is TRBV7-2 and J is TRBJ1-5; D ambiguous. The CDR3 extends over 17 amino acids. The germline V gene has CDR1 SGHTA and CDR2 FQGNSA. Trimming took off 1 base at V and 0 bases at J, with 13 bases between the two ends. The CDR3 reads CASSLGGRHYSNQPQHF. The CDR3 DNA reads TGTGCCAGCAGCTTAGGCGGCAGGCACTATAGCAATCAGCCCCAGCATTTT. The full variable domain, in which reference TRBV7-2 and TRBJ1-5 provide the parts outside the CDR3, is GAGVSQSPSNKVTEKGKDVELRCDPISGHTALYWYRQSLGQGLEFLIYFQGNSAPDKSGLPSDRFSAERTGGSVSTLTIQRTQQEDSAVYLCASSLGGRHYSNQPQHFGDGTRLSIL.

This clonotype was counted a few times. The rearrangement uses TRBV20-1 and TRBJ2-7, with 14 bases matching TRBD2. Germline lookup yields CDR1 DFQATT and CDR2 SNEGSKA (reference sequence). V shed 5 bases, J shed 7 bases, and the junction held 4 bases outside the gene matches. The CDR3 sequence is 13 residues long. The CDR3 reads CSAGTSGREEQYF. In DNA, the CDR3 is TGCAGTGCTGGGACTAGCGGGAGAGAAGAGCAGTACTTC.